The present TCR beta chain was sequenced within a study of shared clonotypes between healthy human individuals. TCRdb keeps only in-frame clones here, not all; method: immunoSEQ multiplex PCR. This table holds approximately 1.9 million clones, 80% to 95% found once. Germline CDR1 and CDR2: SEHNR and FQNEAQ (reference sequence). This CDR3 has 14 amino acids. V dropped 1 base and J dropped 0 bases, with 6 bases sitting between them. CD45RO-negative, CCR7-selected cells formed the naive CD8 fraction, which excluded terminally differentiated effector memory CD45RA+ cells. Note on this clone: This sample also contains other DNA sequences that code for the same CDR3.

The sequencing input was naive CD8+ T cells from PBMCs. This receptor was identified in a man aged 18-30 years in good health. Some clones in this sample may be carry-over from other donors' samples. The chain combines TRBV7-9 with TRBJ1-2; D unclear. CDR3 nucleotides: TGTGCCAGCAGCTTAGTGGAGGCTAACTATGGCTACACCTTC. Residues: CASSLVEANYGYTF.